The 13 T cell receptor beta chains listed next were all sequenced from one sample in a study of T cell repertoires in cytomegalovirus infection. MiXCR, applied by TCRdb to the reads, yields one record per CDR3 protein. Here the sample spans about 900,000 distinct CDR3 sequences, 30% to 40% being singletons. No cognate antigen is known for these TCRs. Sample: cultured CD8+ T cells from PBMCs, taken from culture after CMV antigen stimulation. The receptor source for this set is a human donor in good health (CMV status not recorded). Some clones in this sample may be carry-over from other donors' samples.

On this clonotype itself: At one end, the junction sequence differs from germline, possibly due to a read error. V usage is TRBV5-6 and J usage is TRBJ1-6; perhaps TRBD1 as D (5 bases). Germline V gene sequence: CDR1 SGHDT, CDR2 YYEEEE. The CDR3 extends over 15 amino acids. The CDR3 loop is CVSSLEWGSSSPLHF. CDR3 in DNA: TGTGTCAGCAGCTTGGAATGGGGGTCTAGTTCACCCCTCCACTTT.

This clonotype was counted only a few times. This chain connects TRBV2 to TRBJ1-1; 9 bases are shared with TRBD1. In germline, CDR1 is SNHLY, CDR2 FYNNEI. Trimming at V came to 11 bases and at J to 5 bases, leaving 6 bases not matched to a gene. The CDR3 extends over 12 amino acids. CDR3 DNA: TGTGCCGGACAGGGGATTTGGACTGAAGCTTTCTTT. Translated, it gives CAGQGIWTEAFF.

CDR3 sequence reads: CASSLANRETEAFF. The CDR3 bases are TGTGCCAGCAGCTTAGCCAACAGGGAAACTGAAGCTTTCTTT. The chain combines TRBV11-2 with TRBJ1-1, with a tentative D call TRBD1 (6 bases). Trimming took 1 base from V and 5 from J, leaving 11 bases between them. Looked up from germline, CDR1 is SGHAT and CDR2 is FQNNGV. The CDR3 runs to 14 residues.

To note about this clonotype: A much larger clone lies one base from this, so it may be a read error. The genes are TRBV7-2 and TRBJ1-5, with 11 nucleotides matching TRBD1. Judging by the DNA end, TRBJ2-3 fits better; the J call may be wrong. Germline CDR1 SGHTA, CDR2 FQGNSA. The CDR3 is made up of 18 amino acids. The CDR3, as DNA: TGTGCCAGCAGCTTAGCTGGCTGGACAGGGGGCGCGGGGCAGCCCCAGTATTTT. This codes for CASSLAGWTGGAGQPQYF.

The chain combines TRBV20-1 with TRBJ1-5, with 9 bases fitting TRBD1. Per the germline V gene, CDR1 is DFQATT and CDR2 is SNEGSKA (reference sequence). The CDR3 extends over 15 amino acids. Trimming took 1 base from V and 5 from J; bases not matched to a gene: 6. CDR3 protein: CSARGRDRADQPQHF. The CDR3 DNA follows: TGCAGTGCTAGAGGGCGGGACAGGGCGGATCAGCCCCAGCATTTT.

The table lists this clonotype with a few counts. CDR3 residues: CASSRPVDYGYTF. The CDR3 DNA follows: TGTGCCAGCAGCCGACCAGTAGACTATGGCTACACCTTC. This chain links TRBV12-3 or TRBV12-4 with TRBJ1-2; D uncertain. V lost 6 bases and J lost 3, with 11 bases in between. The CDR3 is 13 residues long.

This clonotype was seen repeatedly, ten times or more. The rearrangement joins TRBV12-3 or TRBV12-4 to TRBJ2-5, with 11 nucleotides matching TRBD1. The CDR3 covers 17 residues. V lost 5 bases, J lost 2 bases, and 10 bases stayed unmatched. For the CDR3, the DNA is TGTGCCAGCAGTCTCCCGGGGACAGGGGGATTTCAAGAGACCCAGTACTTC. This encodes CASSLPGTGGFQETQYF.

This clonotype was picked up a small number of times. The rearrangement uses TRBV6-1 and TRBJ1-1; D remains ambiguous. The CDR3 is 14 residues long. Germline V gives CDR1 MNHNS, CDR2 SASEGT. With 2 bases removed from V and 3 bases from J, the gap between germline ends came to 10 bases. CDR3 sequence: CASSEIPEDTEAFF. The CDR3 DNA reads as TGTGCCAGCAGTGAAATACCCGAGGACACTGAAGCTTTCTTT.

In its sample, this clonotype was seen a few times. The rearrangement uses TRBV19 and TRBJ2-7, with TRBD1 matching 10 bases. This CDR3 spans 11 amino acids. Germline V lookup: CDR1 LNHDA, CDR2 SQIVND (reference sequence). V lost 11 bases, J lost 5 bases, and 3 bases stayed unmatched. This chain's CDR3 is CAAGTGDEQYV. Written as DNA, the CDR3 is TGTGCCGCCGGGACAGGGGACGAGCAGTACGTC.

The V and J genes are TRBV7-8 and TRBJ1-1; 7 bases are a match to TRBD1. The CDR3 covers 13 residues. Germline V gene sequence: CDR1 SGHVS, CDR2 FQNEAQ. The trim removed 6 bases at V and 11 bases at J, leaving 12 bases unmatched. CDR3 DNA: TGTGCCAGCAGTTCCAGCAGCAGGGGGTTGGCTTTCTTT. It is translated as CASSSSSRGLAFF.

CDR3: CASSFSTSGSYEQYV. The CDR3 DNA is TGTGCCAGCAGTTTTTCGACTAGCGGTTCCTACGAGCAGTACGTC. The V gene is TRBV12-3 or TRBV12-4, the J gene TRBJ2-7; 9 bases map to TRBD2. J gave up 1 base and V 3 bases, and 4 bases lay outside the gene matches. CDR3 size: 15 residues.

The chain carries TRBV29-1 and TRBJ1-1; possibly TRBD1 for D (5 bases). Trimming left V 2 bases short and J 5 bases short, with 9 bases between. The CDR3 has 12 residues. Germline V gene data show CDR1 as SQVTM and CDR2 as ANQGSEA. The CDR3 sequence is CSVELRVTEAFF. DNA for the CDR3: TGCAGCGTTGAACTCAGGGTAACTGAAGCTTTCTTT. The full variable domain, rest sourced from reference TRBV29-1 and TRBJ1-1, is SAVISQKPSRDICQRGTSLTIQCQVDSQVTMMFWYRQQPGQSLTLIATANQGSEATYESGFVIDKFPISRPNLTFSTLTVSNMSPEDSSIYLCSVELRVTEAFFGQGTRLTVV.

This clonotype was counted between two and nine times. The chain links TRBV28 to TRBJ2-3; TRBD2 matches 15 bases. Germline CDR1 reads MDHEN; CDR2 reads SYDVKM. The CDR3 spans 17 residues. V gave up 5 bases and J gave up 2 bases; unmatched junction bases: 5. The CDR3, as DNA: TGTGCCAGCAGTGGACTAGCGGGGGGGCTGATCACAGATACGCAGTATTTT. It specifies CASSGLAGGLITDTQYF.